These 25 T cell receptor beta chains were sequenced from one sample in a study of diagnostic markers for celiac disease (dated by TCRdb to about 2020). Sequencing used an Illumina MiSeq. TCRdb reprocessed the reads and lists each CDR3 protein sequence as a single entry, with no DNA. In this sample's table one finds about 5,600 distinct CDR3 sequences. Together, the top ten hold 5.5% to 7% of the sample. Sequencing was performed on either unsorted cells or a sorted T cell fraction (not recorded which). The receptors derive from a human donor. This table probably holds off-target reads from a library built for another chain.

The gene calls are TRBV10-3 and TRBJ2-5; the D call from TCRdb, TRBD2, cannot be confirmed without DNA. Germline CDR1 is ENHRY and CDR2 is SYGVKD. The CDR3 length is 12 residues. CDR3 sequence reads: CAISETRETQYF.

Its frequency marks this clonotype as medium-sized. The CDR3 loop reads CASSLRAPGAEAFF. The chain employs TRBV7-2 and TRBJ1-1; TCRdb indicates TRBD1, and absent DNA this call remains unverified. The length of the CDR3 is 14 residues. Germline loops: CDR1 SGHTA, CDR2 FQGNSA.

The rearrangement links TRBV7-2 to TRBJ1-5. Germline CDR1 is SGHTA and CDR2 is FQGNSA. This CDR3 region has 14 residues. The CDR3 is CASSLLSSNQPQHF.

This clonotype shows up as medium-sized by frequency. The chain carries TRBV6-5 and TRBJ2-1; no DNA is available, so the TRBD1 call from TCRdb remains unchecked. The CDR3 runs to 17 residues. Per the germline V gene, CDR1 is MNHEY and CDR2 is SVGAGI. CDR3 sequence reads: CASRKGGGRDSYNEQFF.

The genes are TRBV20-1 and TRBJ2-2; TCRdb designates TRBD1, a call that cannot be tested without DNA. Germline-derived CDR1 and CDR2 are DFQATT and SNEGSKA (reference sequence). The CDR3 extends over 13 amino acids. This chain's CDR3 is CSARTPGGGELFF.

The chain joins TRBV2 to TRBJ1-2. CDR1 and CDR2 (germline): SNHLY, FYNNEI. The CDR3 has 16 residues. Here the CDR3 reads CASSVGLGSGERGYTF.

J is TRBJ2-5 and V is TRBV12-3 or TRBV12-4; TCRdb gives TRBD2 as the D gene, but with no DNA this cannot be confirmed. The CDR3 is 15 amino acids. CDR3 residues: CASSLWTSGQETQYF.

This clonotype is labeled medium-sized based on frequency. The genes are TRBV5-1 and TRBJ2-1; TCRdb picks TRBD2, but there is no DNA to check that call. CDR1 is SGHRS, CDR2 YFSETQ, per germline. The CDR3 loop spans 14 amino acids. The CDR3 region is CASSLAALAQGQFF.

This chain connects TRBV9 to TRBJ2-1; TCRdb reports TRBD2, a call that lacks DNA to check it against. There are 16 residues in the CDR3. Germline CDR1 SGDLS, CDR2 YYNGEE. The CDR3 spells CASSQFLAGGFNEQFF.

CDR3 sequence: CASSLAGAPGQPQHF. The chain links TRBV7-9 to TRBJ1-5; TCRdb indicates TRBD1, and absent DNA this call remains unverified. Germline CDR1 is SEHNR and CDR2 is FQNEAQ (reference sequence). The CDR3 has 15 residues.

The chain couples TRBV20-1 to TRBJ2-5; TCRdb names TRBD2, which stays unverified in the absence of DNA. CDR1 DFQATT and CDR2 SNEGSKA come from the germline V gene (reference sequence). The CDR3 runs to 14 residues. The chain's CDR3 is CSASTRGGQETQYF.

The V call is TRBV12-3 or TRBV12-4, the J call TRBJ1-2. This CDR3 spans 11 amino acids. The CDR3 protein is CASSFNYGYTF.

This clonotype is identified as large (0.1 to 1%) from frequency. J is TRBJ1-5 and V is TRBV15; TCRdb returns TRBD1, unconfirmable since there is no DNA. CDR3 size: 16 residues. Germline assignment: CDR1 LNHNV and CDR2 YYDKDF (reference sequence). The CDR3 is CATSRDMGRGNQPQHF. Looking up the rest from reference TRBV15 and TRBJ1-5 gives the full variable domain: DAMVIQNPRYQVTQFGKPVTLSCSQTLNHNVMYWYQQKSSQAPKLLFHYYDKDFNNEADTPDNFQSRRPNTSFCFLDIRSPGLGDTAMYLCATSRDMGRGNQPQHFGDGTRLSIL.

J is TRBJ2-7 and V is TRBV10-3; TCRdb designates TRBD1, a call that cannot be tested without DNA. The CDR3 is 13 residues long. Per the germline V gene, CDR1 is ENHRY and CDR2 is SYGVKD. Here the CDR3 reads CAISPRDRGEQYF.

The chain combines TRBV20-1 with TRBJ1-2; TCRdb outputs TRBD1, but without DNA this stays unchecked. Germline lookup yields CDR1 DFQATT and CDR2 SNEGSKA (reference sequence). CDR3 length: 16 residues. The CDR3 sequence: CSATGTGGASNYGYTF.

This clonotype shows up as large by frequency. This chain connects TRBV2 to TRBJ1-1. The length of the CDR3 is 13 residues. Germline-derived CDR1 and CDR2 are SNHLY and FYNNEI. CDR3 sequence reads: CASSGDMNTEAFF.

The CDR3 protein is CASSLSLAGDFTDTQYF. The rearrangement joins TRBV27 to TRBJ2-3; the TCRdb D gene call, TRBD1, has no DNA to confirm it. Germline values: CDR1 MNHEY, CDR2 SMNVEV (reference sequence). This CDR3 has 17 amino acids.

The CDR3 protein is CASTQRSNQPQHF. The V gene is TRBV10-2, the J gene TRBJ1-5. CDR1 is WSHSY and CDR2 is SAAADI in the germline V gene. The CDR3 runs 13 residues.

The genes are TRBV5-1 and TRBJ1-2; TCRdb proposes TRBD1, but this gene call is untestable without DNA. The length of the CDR3 is 14 residues. Germline V gene data show CDR1 as SGHRS and CDR2 as YFSETQ. The CDR3 is CASSLTGDNYGYTF.

The CDR3 loop is CASSLAPLNTLWYGYTF. This rearrangement joins TRBV7-9 to TRBJ1-2. This CDR3 contains 17 residues. Germline CDR1 SEHNR, CDR2 FQNEAQ (reference sequence). Variable domain in full (rest from reference TRBV7-9 and TRBJ1-2): DTGVSQNPRHKITKRGQNVTFRCDPISEHNRLYWYRQTLGQGPEFLTYFQNEAQLEKSRLLSDRFSAERPKGSFSTLEIQRTEQGDSAMYLCASSLAPLNTLWYGYTFGSGTRLTVV.

The chain carries TRBV7-8 and TRBJ2-1. This CDR3 has 14 residues. Germline assignment: CDR1 SGHVS and CDR2 FQNEAQ. The CDR3 here is CASSLVLWGNEQFF.

By frequency, this clonotype is medium-sized (0.01 to 0.1%). Here the CDR3 reads CASKTNSPLHF. V and J are TRBV2 and TRBJ1-6. The germline gives CDR1 SNHLY, CDR2 FYNNEI. The CDR3 has 11 residues. The full variable domain, completed using reference TRBV2 and TRBJ1-6, is EPEVTQTPSHQVTQMGQEVILRCVPISNHLYFYWYRQILGQKVEFLVSFYNNEISEKSEIFDDQFSVERPDGSNFTLKIRSTKLEDSAMYFCASKTNSPLHFGNGTRLTVT.

Considering frequency, this clonotype is medium-sized. V and J are TRBV10-3 and TRBJ1-1; TCRdb outputs TRBD1, but without DNA this stays unchecked. CDR3 length: 15 amino acids. The germline V gene has CDR1 ENHRY and CDR2 SYGVKD. The CDR3 protein is CATWTGAPRDTEAFF.

The gene calls are TRBV5-1 and TRBJ2-7; TCRdb's D call, TRBD1, is unchecked because there is no DNA. The CDR3 length is 15 residues. CDR1 and CDR2 (germline): SGHRS, YFSETQ. The CDR3: CASSFQGTYSYEQYF.

The chain employs TRBV10-3 and TRBJ2-7; TCRdb outputs TRBD1, but without DNA this stays unchecked. The CDR3 loop spans 14 amino acids. Germline values: CDR1 ENHRY, CDR2 SYGVKD. This CDR3 reads CAIKKGDEFYEQYF.